A single sample gave rise to the 22 T cell receptor beta chains below, sequenced in a study of PD-1 blockade in classical Hodgkin lymphoma. All patients relapsed after autologous stem cell transplantation, and brentuximab vedotin exposure varied. Repertoires were generated with immunoSEQ multiplex PCR, while TCRdb's copy carries only in-frame clones and drops some. The sample has tens of thousands of clones; around 82% are singletons. Here the sequenced sample was peripheral blood mononuclear cells (PBMCs), taken before the second cycle of nivolumab. Receptor source: a human donor with classical Hodgkin lymphoma.

The chain recombines TRBV19 with TRBJ1-5, with D possibly TRBD1 on 5 matching bases. V was pared by 5 bases and J by 3 bases, with 8 bases between. The CDR3 covers 13 residues. Germline loops: CDR1 LNHDA, CDR2 SQIVND (reference sequence). The CDR3 sequence: CASSPGVNQPQHF. The CDR3 nucleotides read TGTGCCAGTAGTCCGGGGGTCAATCAGCCCCAGCATTTT.

The chain uses TRBV6-6 and TRBJ1-1; D might be TRBD1 (6 bases). V dropped 7 bases and J dropped 6 bases, with 12 bases sitting between them. CDR3 length equals 12 residues. CDR1 is MNHNY, CDR2 SVGAGI, per germline (reference sequence). CDR3 nucleotides: TGTGCCAGCAAACAGGGAGAGTCTGAAGCTTTCTTT. It translates to CASKQGESEAFF.

This clone is labeled medium-sized. V and J are TRBV9 and TRBJ2-2; possibly TRBD2 for D (5 bases). The CDR3 is 15 amino acids. Germline loops: CDR1 SGDLS, CDR2 YYNGEE. Trimming shortened V by 0 bases and J by 3 bases, and 9 bases separated the two germline ends. DNA of the CDR3: TGTGCCAGCAGCGTAGCTAGCTCTGACACCGGGGAGCTGTTTTTT. It codes for CASSVASSDTGELFF.

This sequence joins TRBV7-9 and TRBJ1-1; D gene ambiguous. This CDR3 spans 12 amino acids. Between the trimmed V and J ends, which lost 5 bases and 4 bases, there was a span of 8 bases. CDR1 and CDR2 (germline): SEHNR, FQNEAQ (reference sequence). The CDR3 loop is CASSRDVTEAFF. The CDR3 bases are TGTGCCAGCAGCCGAGATGTCACTGAAGCTTTCTTT.

This chain uses TRBV6-1 with TRBJ1-3; maybe TRBD1 (6 bases). V lost 7 bases, J lost 4 bases, and 11 bases lay in between. The CDR3 runs 13 residues. The germline gives CDR1 MNHNS, CDR2 SASEGT. The CDR3 loop is CASNTGWGNTIYF. The CDR3 DNA follows: TGTGCCAGCAACACAGGGTGGGGAAACACCATATATTTT.

This clone has more than one count but fewer than ten. The rearrangement joins TRBV4-1 to TRBJ2-1; 8 bases match TRBD2. CDR1 is MGHRA and CDR2 is YSYEKL in the germline V gene. The CDR3 is made up of 16 amino acids. V dropped 4 bases and J dropped 0; count of bases not matched to a gene: 5. The CDR3 loop reads CASSLTSGSSYNEQFF. CDR3 nucleotide sequence: TGCGCCAGCAGCCTTACTAGCGGTAGCTCCTACAATGAGCAGTTCTTC.

The chain carries TRBV14 and TRBJ1-1, with D unclear. CDR1 is SGHDN and CDR2 is FVKESK in the germline V gene. This CDR3 spans 14 amino acids. V shed 5 bases and J shed 4 bases, with 14 bases lying between them. CDR3 nucleotides: TGTGCCAGCAGCTATAAGAGCTTCGGCACTGAAGCTTTCTTT. Amino acid sequence: CASSYKSFGTEAFF. Supplemented by reference TRBV14 and TRBJ1-1, the full variable domain reads EAGVTQFPSHSVIEKGQTVTLRCDPISGHDNLYWYRRVMGKEIKFLLHFVKESKQDESGMPNNRFLAERTGGTYSTLKVQPAELEDSGVYFCASSYKSFGTEAFFGQGTRLTVV.

The chain employs TRBV4-1 and TRBJ2-7; possibly TRBD2 for D (5 bases). The CDR3 length is 14 residues. From germline, CDR1 is MGHRA and CDR2 YSYEKL. The V gene lost 1 base and the J gene lost 5 bases, with 12 bases spanning the gap. The CDR3 bases are TGCGCCAGCAGCCAAGTTGCCGGAGGTGACGAGCAGTACTTC. Its protein product is CASSQVAGGDEQYF.

V gene TRBV27 combines with J gene TRBJ2-5; TRBD1 matches at 9 bases. The CDR3 is 15 amino acids. The germline gives CDR1 MNHEY, CDR2 SMNVEV (reference sequence). V shed 3 bases and J 1 base; nucleotides not matched to a gene: 3. Written as DNA, the CDR3 is TGTGCCAGCAGTTTGCGGACAGGGGCCCAAGAGACCCAGTACTTC. Translated, it gives CASSLRTGAQETQYF.

V and J are TRBV5-1 and TRBJ2-7; 7 bases are shared with TRBD2. The V segment lost 1 base and the J segment 7 bases; nucleotides outside the gene matches: 14. The CDR3 runs 16 residues. Per the germline V gene, CDR1 is SGHRS and CDR2 is YFSETQ. CDR3 loop: CASSLLSGNNVEEQYF. The DNA of the CDR3 is TGCGCCAGCAGCTTGCTGAGCGGGAACAACGTCGAGGAGCAGTACTTC.

This chain uses TRBV5-1 with TRBJ2-1, with 9 bases that match TRBD2. The junction had 6 bases not matched to a gene; V was cut back by 5 bases and J by 0 bases. This CDR3 spans 16 amino acids. In germline, CDR1 is SGHRS, CDR2 YFSETQ. In DNA, the CDR3 is TGCGCCAGCAGGACTAGCGGACAAAGCTCCTACAATGAGCAGTTCTTC. This codes for CASRTSGQSSYNEQFF.

This CDR3 is CASRKVAGVGNEQFF. CDR3 DNA: TGTGCCAGCAGAAAAGTAGCGGGAGTAGGCAATGAGCAGTTCTTC. The chain has TRBV28 and TRBJ2-1; 9 nucleotides agree with TRBD2. The V and J ends lost 6 bases and 6 bases, in that order; junction bases with no gene match: 9. This CDR3 spans 15 amino acids. The germline V gene has CDR1 MDHEN and CDR2 SYDVKM.

This clone was recorded once. This rearrangement joins TRBV6-1 to TRBJ1-5; the D gene is possibly TRBD1 (5 bases). This CDR3 has 18 amino acids. The germline V gene encodes CDR1 MNHNS and CDR2 SASEGT. V lost 3 bases to trimming and J lost 0 bases, with 18 bases between them. CDR3 nucleotide sequence: TGTGCCAGCAGTGACAGGGAAAGGTCCCGATATAGCAATCAGCCCCAGCATTTT. It translates to CASSDRERSRYSNQPQHF.

The V and J genes are TRBV27 and TRBJ2-5; D is possibly TRBD2 (5 bases). This CDR3 region has 13 residues. V was clipped by 4 bases and J by 7 bases, with 13 bases between them. The germline gives CDR1 MNHEY, CDR2 SMNVEV (reference sequence). CDR3 nucleotides: TGTGCCAGCAGTTCCGGGCCCGGAGGGACCCAGTACTTC. Residues: CASSSGPGGTQYF.

This clone appeared a single time. The chain combines TRBV7-2 with TRBJ2-1; 10 bases are shared with TRBD2. This CDR3 is 15 amino acids long. Germline V gene lookup returns CDR1 SGHTA and CDR2 FQGNSA. Trimming at V came to 1 base and at J to 10 bases, leaving 7 bases not matched to a gene. The CDR3 DNA reads TGTGCCAGCAGCTTAGGAGCGGGAGGGCCTAAAGAGCAGTTCTTC. Encoded protein: CASSLGAGGPKEQFF.

This chain joins TRBV5-1 and TRBJ2-7, with 11 bases matching TRBD2. V was clipped by 5 bases and J by 5 bases; unmatched bases: 6. The CDR3 is made up of 14 amino acids. The germline gives CDR1 SGHRS, CDR2 YFSETQ. This CDR3 reads CASRAGLAGHEQYF. The CDR3 DNA reads TGCGCCAGCAGAGCCGGACTAGCGGGCCACGAGCAGTACTTC.

This sequence joins TRBV5-1 and TRBJ1-6; no definite D call. V lost 1 base and J 8 bases, leaving 10 bases between the germline ends. This CDR3 spans 14 amino acids. Germline values: CDR1 SGHRS, CDR2 YFSETQ. CDR3 DNA sequence: TGCGCCAGCAGCTTGAGGACCTGGGATTCACCCCTCCACTTT. Translation gives CASSLRTWDSPLHF.

The sample holds one count of this clone. This sequence joins TRBV7-2 and TRBJ2-1; 10 bases fit TRBD1. The ends lost 5 bases at V and 4 bases at J; junction bases unmatched: 5. Looked up from germline, CDR1 is SGHTA and CDR2 is FQGNSA. The CDR3 sequence is 15 residues long. CDR3 residues: CASSPGQGQYNEQFF. In DNA, the CDR3 is TGTGCCAGCAGCCCGGGACAGGGGCAATACAATGAGCAGTTCTTC.

There are a few counts of this clone. The chain couples TRBV19 to TRBJ1-1; no reliable D call. V dropped 6 bases and J dropped 2 bases, with 10 bases sitting between them. The CDR3 runs 13 residues. Per the germline V gene, CDR1 is LNHDA and CDR2 is SQIVND (reference sequence). CDR3 sequence reads: CASSTSVNTEAFF. CDR3 bases: TGTGCCAGTAGCACCTCAGTTAACACTGAAGCTTTCTTT.

The chain carries TRBV6-1 and TRBJ1-5, with 7 bases aligning to TRBD1. Germline trimming cut 5 bases from V and 6 bases from J; bases unmatched to any gene: 7. Germline CDR1 and CDR2: MNHNS and SASEGT. The CDR3 has 14 residues. CDR3 bases: TGTGCCAGCAGTCCACGGACAGGATTTCAGCCCCAGCATTTT. Translated: CASSPRTGFQPQHF.

V gene TRBV6-1 combines with J gene TRBJ2-6; D is perhaps TRBD1 (6 bases). V lost 8 bases, J lost 0 bases, and 8 bases lay in between. Germline CDR1 is MNHNS and CDR2 is SASEGT. The CDR3 covers 14 residues. CDR3 loop: CASDRSSGANVLTF. The CDR3 nucleotides are TGTGCCAGCGACAGGTCCTCTGGGGCCAACGTCCTGACTTTC.

The V and J genes are TRBV19 and TRBJ1-1, with D uncertain. The V gene's germline CDR1 is LNHDA and CDR2 SQIVND (reference sequence). Between the trimmed V and J ends, which lost 4 bases and 10 bases, there was a span of 10 bases. The CDR3 length is 11 residues. The DNA for the CDR3 is TGTGCCAGTAGTACCCGCGGGGTAGCTTTCTTT. This gives the protein CASSTRGVAFF.